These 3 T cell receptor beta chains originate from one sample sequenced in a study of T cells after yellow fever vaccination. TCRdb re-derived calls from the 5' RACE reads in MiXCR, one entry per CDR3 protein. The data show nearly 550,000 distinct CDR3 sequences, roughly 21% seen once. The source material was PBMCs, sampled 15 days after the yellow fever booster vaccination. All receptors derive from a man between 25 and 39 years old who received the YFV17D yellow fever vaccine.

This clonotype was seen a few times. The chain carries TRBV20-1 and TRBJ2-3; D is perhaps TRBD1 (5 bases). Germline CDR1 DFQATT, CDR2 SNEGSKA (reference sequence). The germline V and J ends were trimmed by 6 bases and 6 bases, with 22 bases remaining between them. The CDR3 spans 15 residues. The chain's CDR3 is CSAADTQEYEDTQYF. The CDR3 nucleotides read TGCAGTGCCGCCGATACACAGGAATACGAGGATACGCAGTATTTT.

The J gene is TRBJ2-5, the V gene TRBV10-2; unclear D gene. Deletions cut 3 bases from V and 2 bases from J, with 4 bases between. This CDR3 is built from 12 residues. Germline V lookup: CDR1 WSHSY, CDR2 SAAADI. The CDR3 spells CASSEPQETQYF. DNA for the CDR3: TGCGCCAGCAGTGAACCACAAGAGACCCAGTACTTC.

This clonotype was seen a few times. The CDR3 bases are TGTGCCAGCAGCCGCAGGGGGCGGTCTGGCTACACCTTC. Amino acid sequence: CASSRRGRSGYTF. The chain employs TRBV12-3 or TRBV12-4 and TRBJ1-2; TRBD1 matches at 8 bases. With 6 bases clipped from V and 7 bases from J, the junction kept 7 bases outside the gene matches. The CDR3 contains 13 residues.